This is a list of T cell receptor beta chains from one sample in a study of T cells after yellow fever vaccination. TCRdb passed the 5' RACE reads through MiXCR, listing each CDR3 protein once. The sample has 150,000 to 200,000 distinct CDR3 sequences, about 6.2% seen once. The specimen comprised CD4+ T cells sorted from PBMCs, sampled on the day of the first yellow fever vaccination. All receptors come from a man between 18 and 29 years old who received the YFV17D yellow fever vaccine. Both conserved end residues are part of each CDR3. Each record gives: V gene, clone size, J gene, D gene, CDR3 protein, CDR3 DNA. D genes are given only for firm matches. Clone size, where shown, is once, few, many, or a class for clones that have expanded.

TRBV15	NA	TRBJ2-5	NA	CATSTWGGGRETQYF	TGTGCCACCAGCACCTGGGGGGGGGGCCGAGAGACCCAGTACTTC
TRBV9	NA	TRBJ1-2	TRBD1	CASSGRGTDNGYTF	TGTGCCAGCAGCGGAAGAGGGACAGACAATGGCTACACCTTC
TRBV10-3	many	TRBJ2-5	TRBD2	CAIAGTRHQETQYF	TGTGCCATAGCCGGGACTAGACACCAAGAGACCCAGTACTTC
TRBV5-5	many	TRBJ2-6	NA	CASREGLETNVLTF	TGTGCCAGCAGGGAGGGGCTGGAGACCAACGTCCTGACTTTC
TRBV7-9	few	TRBJ2-4	NA	CARGPRVLLAKNIQYF	TGTGCCAGGGGCCCCAGGGTCTTACTAGCCAAAAACATTCAGTACTTC
TRBV5-4	few	TRBJ1-1	TRBD1	CASSEGQWSFMNTEAFF	TGTGCCAGCAGCGAGGGACAGTGGAGTTTCATGAACACTGAAGCTTTCTTT
TRBV5-1	few	TRBJ2-1	NA	CASSVPGGAAYNEQFF	TGCGCCAGCAGCGTACCTGGGGGGGCCGCCTACAATGAGCAGTTCTTC
TRBV25-1	few	TRBJ1-4	NA	CASSRQENEKLFF	TGTGCCAGCAGTAGACAGGAGAATGAAAAACTGTTTTTT
TRBV12-3/TRBV12-4	few	TRBJ1-3	NA	CASRTANSGNTIYF	TGTGCCAGCAGAACAGCTAACTCTGGAAACACCATATATTTT
TRBV28	NA	TRBJ1-1	NA	CASTPPGMGTEAFF	TGTGCCAGCACCCCTCCAGGGATGGGCACTGAAGCTTTCTTT
TRBV10-3	many	TRBJ2-1	NA	CAALEPGLTNEQFF	TGTGCCGCGCTCGAACCGGGGCTTACCAATGAGCAGTTCTTC
TRBV11-2	NA	TRBJ2-1	NA	CASSFVRSYKHNEQFF	TGTGCCAGCAGCTTTGTGCGGTCTTACAAGCACAATGAGCAGTTCTTC
TRBV5-1	NA	TRBJ2-5	TRBD2	CASSLQLAGGETQYF	TGCGCCAGCAGCTTACAACTAGCGGGTGGGGAGACCCAGTACTTC
TRBV7-2	many	TRBJ2-7	TRBD1	CASSLVRGLYEQYF	TGTGCCAGCAGCTTAGTCAGGGGGCTCTACGAGCAGTACTTC
TRBV7-8	NA	TRBJ1-5	NA	CASSLILEGNQPQHF	TGTGCCAGCAGCTTAATCCTAGAGGGCAATCAGCCCCAGCATTTT
TRBV10-3	few	TRBJ2-5	NA	CAISESTVQETQYF	TGTGCCATCAGTGAGTCGACGGTCCAAGAGACCCAGTACTTC
TRBV6-6	NA	TRBJ2-5	NA	CATGRGPETQYF	TGTGCCACCGGTAGGGGTCCGGAGACCCAGTACTTC
TRBV5-1	many	TRBJ2-3	TRBD1	CASSTYGTGVPTDTQYF	TGCGCCAGCAGTACCTATGGGACAGGGGTTCCCACAGATACGCAGTATTTT
TRBV5-6	few	TRBJ1-1	NA	CASSLPGQVNTEAFF	TGTGCCAGCAGCTTGCCGGGGCAAGTGAACACTGAAGCTTTCTTT
TRBV6-1	many	TRBJ2-5	TRBD2	CASSDRFGLAAKETQYF	TGTGCCAGCAGTGATAGGTTTGGACTAGCAGCGAAAGAGACCCAGTACTTC
TRBV19	NA	TRBJ2-6	TRBD1	CASSRRDRASSGANVLTF	TGTGCCAGTAGTCGACGGGACAGGGCGAGCTCTGGGGCCAACGTCCTGACTTTC
TRBV5-1	many	TRBJ2-3	TRBD1	CASTRQGATDTQYF	TGCGCCAGCACTCGACAGGGGGCAACAGATACGCAGTATTTT
TRBV19	few	TRBJ1-5	NA	CATEPGHYSNQPQHF	TGTGCCACAGAACCGGGACATTATAGCAATCAGCCCCAGCATTTT
TRBV6-4	many	TRBJ2-3	NA	CASSDMWPPGTQYF	TGTGCCAGCAGTGATATGTGGCCTCCCGGTACGCAGTATTTT
TRBV29-1	few	TRBJ2-3	NA	CSVAESDTQYF	TGCAGCGTTGCAGAATCAGATACGCAGTATTTT
TRBV6-2/TRBV6-3	few	TRBJ1-5	NA	CASSYLGAGQPQHF	TGTGCCAGCAGTTACTTGGGGGCAGGTCAGCCCCAGCATTTT
TRBV3-1	few	TRBJ1-5	NA	CASSQRVGDQPQHF	TGTGCCAGCAGCCAACGGGTTGGGGATCAGCCCCAGCATTTT
TRBV5-6	NA	TRBJ2-3	NA	CASSLVVVAGTDTQYF	TGTGCCAGCAGCTTGGTAGTAGTGGCCGGCACAGATACGCAGTATTTT
TRBV20-1	NA	TRBJ1-1	NA	CSAPRGTMKTEAFF	TGCAGTGCTCCGCGAGGGACCATGAAAACTGAAGCTTTCTTT
TRBV4-2	many	TRBJ2-6	NA	CASSQGVQISGANVLTF	TGTGCCAGCAGCCAAGGCGTCCAGATCTCTGGGGCCAACGTCCTGACTTTC
TRBV20-1	many	TRBJ1-1	NA	CSARVRGTEAFF	TGCAGTGCTAGAGTACGAGGAACTGAAGCTTTCTTT
TRBV20-1	many	TRBJ2-1	TRBD2	CSARDWSGGDNEQFF	TGCAGTGCTAGAGATTGGAGCGGGGGCGACAATGAGCAGTTCTTC
TRBV6-1	few	TRBJ2-5	NA	CASRSGVRAYQETQYF	TGTGCCAGCAGGTCCGGTGTGCGGGCTTACCAAGAGACCCAGTACTTC
TRBV10-3	NA	TRBJ1-6	TRBD1	CASGQEGNSPLHF	TGTGCCAGCGGACAGGAGGGGAATTCACCCCTCCACTTT
TRBV7-9	NA	TRBJ1-2	TRBD1	CASSQGARYGYTF	TGTGCCAGCAGCCAGGGGGCACGATATGGCTACACCTTC
TRBV20-1	NA	TRBJ2-3	NA	CSATADHPPDTQYF	TGCAGTGCCACGGCCGACCACCCCCCAGATACGCAGTATTTT
TRBV2	many	TRBJ2-3	NA	CASKDQRSTDTQYF	TGTGCCAGCAAGGACCAGCGGAGCACAGATACGCAGTATTTT
TRBV20-1	NA	TRBJ2-5	NA	CSATRETQYF	TGCAGTGCTACACGAGAGACCCAGTACTTC
TRBV20-1	few	TRBJ1-1	NA	CSARDGRAGPEAFF	TGCAGTGCTAGAGATGGCAGGGCGGGACCTGAAGCTTTCTTT
TRBV27	many	TRBJ1-2	TRBD1	CASSVQGRNYGYTF	TGTGCCAGCAGTGTACAGGGGCGAAACTATGGCTACACCTTC
TRBV25-1	NA	TRBJ2-7	NA	CASSDLDRSGEQYF	TGTGCCAGCAGTGATCTGGACCGGTCGGGGGAGCAGTACTTC
TRBV4-3	many	TRBJ1-2	NA	CASQHNREKNTF	TGCGCCAGCCAGCACAACAGGGAAAAAAACACCTTC
TRBV9	few	TRBJ2-2	NA	CASSVASAGASNTGELFF	TGTGCCAGCAGCGTAGCTAGTGCGGGGGCCTCGAACACCGGGGAGCTGTTTTTT
TRBV5-5	few	TRBJ1-5	NA	CASSLVVTDNQPQHF	TGTGCCAGCAGCTTGGTGGTCACCGACAATCAGCCCCAGCATTTT
TRBV2	NA	TRBJ2-5	TRBD2	CASRPAGLAGAGSDF	TGTGCCAGCCGACCCGCGGGACTAGCGGGGGCCGGGTCGGACTTC
TRBV24-1	many	TRBJ2-3	TRBD1	CATGTEHSTDTQYF	TGTGCCACCGGGACAGAGCATAGCACAGATACGCAGTATTTT
TRBV6-4	many	TRBJ1-6	TRBD1	CASSRSGQVNSPLHF	TGTGCCAGCTCTCGATCGGGACAGGTTAATTCACCCCTCCACTTT
TRBV18	few	TRBJ1-2	NA	CASSPSENYGYTF	TGTGCCAGCTCACCATCGGAGAACTATGGCTACACCTTC
TRBV27	NA	TRBJ2-3	NA	CASGGFDTDTQYF	TGTGCCAGCGGGGGATTTGACACAGATACGCAGTATTTT
TRBV24-1	few	TRBJ2-1	NA	CATSKQGYEQFF	TGTGCCACCAGCAAACAGGGATATGAGCAGTTCTTC
TRBV20-1	many	TRBJ2-1	NA	CSARDYPRRARNEQFF	TGCAGTGCTAGAGATTACCCCAGGAGGGCGAGGAATGAGCAGTTCTTC
TRBV12-3/TRBV12-4	many	TRBJ2-3	NA	CASSLVGMRGDTQYF	TGTGCCAGCAGTTTAGTAGGGATGAGAGGAGATACGCAGTATTTT
TRBV7-3	few	TRBJ1-2	NA	CASSLEGAGYYGYTF	TGTGCCAGCAGCTTAGAGGGTGCGGGGTACTATGGCTACACCTTC
TRBV4-2	NA	TRBJ2-1	NA	CASSPSQERYNEQFF	TGTGCCAGCAGCCCTAGTCAGGAGCGGTACAATGAGCAGTTCTTC
TRBV28	many	TRBJ1-5	TRBD1	CASSLTGGQPQHF	TGTGCCAGCAGTTTGACAGGGGGCCAGCCCCAGCATTTT
TRBV4-2	NA	TRBJ1-6	TRBD1	CASSQVGTGDSPLHF	TGTGCCAGCAGCCAAGTGGGGACAGGGGATTCACCCCTCCACTTT
TRBV5-1	many	TRBJ2-3	NA	CASSLIPGSSTDTQYF	TGCGCCAGCAGCTTAATTCCCGGGTCTAGCACAGATACGCAGTATTTT
TRBV24-1	many	TRBJ2-5	TRBD1	CATSDAPPTGDQETQYF	TGTGCCACCAGTGATGCCCCCCCTACAGGGGACCAAGAGACCCAGTACTTC